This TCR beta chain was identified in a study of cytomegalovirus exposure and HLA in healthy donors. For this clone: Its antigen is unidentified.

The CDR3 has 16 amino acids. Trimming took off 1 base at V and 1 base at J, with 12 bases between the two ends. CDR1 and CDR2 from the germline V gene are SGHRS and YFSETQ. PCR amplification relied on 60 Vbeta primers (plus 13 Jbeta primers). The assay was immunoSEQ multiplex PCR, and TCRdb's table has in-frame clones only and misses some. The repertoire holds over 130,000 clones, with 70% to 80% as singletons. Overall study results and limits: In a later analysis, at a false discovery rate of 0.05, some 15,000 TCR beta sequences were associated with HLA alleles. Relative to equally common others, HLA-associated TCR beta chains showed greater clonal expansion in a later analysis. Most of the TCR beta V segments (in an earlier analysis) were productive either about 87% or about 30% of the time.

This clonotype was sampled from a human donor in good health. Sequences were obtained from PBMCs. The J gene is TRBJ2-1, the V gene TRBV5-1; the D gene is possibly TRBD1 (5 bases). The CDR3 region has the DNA TGCGCCAGCAGCTTGCCCGACAGATCTTCCTACAATGAGCAGTTCTTC. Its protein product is CASSLPDRSSYNEQFF.